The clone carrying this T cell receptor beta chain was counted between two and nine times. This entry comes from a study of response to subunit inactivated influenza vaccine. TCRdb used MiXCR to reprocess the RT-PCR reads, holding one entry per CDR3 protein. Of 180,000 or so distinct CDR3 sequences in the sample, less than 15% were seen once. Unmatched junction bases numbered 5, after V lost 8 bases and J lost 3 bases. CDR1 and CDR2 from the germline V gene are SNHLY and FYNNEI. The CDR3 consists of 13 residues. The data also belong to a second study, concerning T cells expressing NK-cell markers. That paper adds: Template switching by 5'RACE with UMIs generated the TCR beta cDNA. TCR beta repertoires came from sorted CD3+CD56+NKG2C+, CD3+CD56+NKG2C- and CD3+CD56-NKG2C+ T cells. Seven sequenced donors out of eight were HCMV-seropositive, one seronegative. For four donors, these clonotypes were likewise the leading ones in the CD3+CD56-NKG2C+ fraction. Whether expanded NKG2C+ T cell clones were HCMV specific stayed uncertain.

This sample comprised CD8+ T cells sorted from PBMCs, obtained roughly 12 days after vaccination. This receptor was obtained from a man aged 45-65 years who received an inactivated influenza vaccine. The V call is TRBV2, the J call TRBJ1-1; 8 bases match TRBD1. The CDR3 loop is CASAGQGYTEAFF. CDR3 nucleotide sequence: TGTGCCAGCGCCGGACAGGGTTACACTGAAGCTTTCTTT.